The clone carrying this T cell receptor beta chain was picked up one time. No antigen is known for it. This record comes from a study of CD8 T cells in Susac syndrome. Study-wide findings and caveats: In its TCR sequencing and HLA analysis, the study acknowledged that the number of individuals was relatively small.

Sequencing of TCR beta covered CD8+ and CD4+ T cells obtained from blood. Each multiple sclerosis control was a treatment-naive patient with relapsing-remitting disease that was either stable or active. It was with random hexamers that roughly 0.5 to 1 ug RNA was reverse transcribed. Amplification of TCR beta CDR3 spanned 54 Vbeta and 13 Jbeta via immunoSEQ multiplex PCR. Each CDR3 protein is one row after TCRdb ran MiXCR on the immunoSEQ multiplex PCR reads. Counted here are roughly 200,000 distinct CDR3 sequences, approximately 95% occurring once; the ten biggest clones make up approximately 0.075%. CDR1 is SQVTM, CDR2 ANQGSEA, per germline. The CDR3 runs to 13 residues. Trimming left V 6 bases short and J 5 bases short, with 16 bases between.

The material sequenced was CD4+ T cells from PBMCs. The chain couples TRBV29-1 to TRBJ2-5; no definite D call. This TCR was sampled from a human donor with multiple sclerosis. The CDR3 DNA reads TGCAGCGTAGCTGGCCGATTGAAGGAGACCCAGTACTTC. Its protein is CSVAGRLKETQYF.